The clone carrying this T cell receptor (beta chain) showed up just once. Germline CDR1 and CDR2: MDHEN and SYDVKM. Trimming at V came to 7 bases and at J to 9 bases, leaving 9 bases not matched to a gene. The CDR3 totals 14 residues. In the original processing: Estimation of nucleated cell counts relied on the amplification of reference gene primers. Sequencing used immunoSEQ multiplex PCR; TCRdb keeps in-frame clones, though not all of them. V and J calls and clone size follow that table, whereas D and trimming were derived from the DNA. The sample includes 70,000 to 80,000 clones, around 80% seen only once; the top ten take roughly 10%. This sample was included in a study of blood T cell repertoires in COVID-19. The overall study: The United States, Italy and Spain supplied acute and convalescent COVID-19 samples. Sources were T cells, B-cell-depleted T cells, or PBMCs; the material itself was cDNA or gDNA.

The clonotype was recovered from a man aged 50 to 60 with acute or convalescent COVID-19. V and J are TRBV28 and TRBJ1-5; TRBD1 aligns across 10 bases. The sample taken for sequencing was peripheral blood. CDR3 DNA: TGTGCCAGCATTGGGGACAGGGGTAGGGGGCCCCAGCATTTT. Its translation is CASIGDRGRGPQHF. The whole variable domain, remainder taken from reference TRBV28 and TRBJ1-5, is DVKVTQSSRYLVKRTGEKVFLECVQDMDHENMFWYRQDPGLGLRLIYFSYDVKMKEKGDIPEGYSVSREKKERFSLILESASTNQTSMYLCASIGDRGRGPQHFGDGTRLSIL.